One sample yielded the 27 T cell receptor beta chains listed below, sequenced in a study of cytomegalovirus exposure and HLA in healthy donors. Repertoires were generated with immunoSEQ multiplex PCR, while TCRdb's copy carries only in-frame clones and drops some. The sample lists some 170,000 clones, around nine tenths occurring once. Sequencing was carried out using PBMCs. These receptors were collected from a woman in her twenties or thirties in good health and CMV-seronegative.

This sequence joins TRBV18 and TRBJ1-2; no reliable D call. V lost 3 bases to trimming and J lost 4 bases, with 24 bases between them. Germline V gene sequence: CDR1 KGHSH, CDR2 LQKENI. The CDR3 has 18 residues. The CDR3 protein is CASSPSRLDNTLVYGYTF. The DNA of the CDR3 is TGTGCCAGCTCACCCTCCCGATTAGACAATACTCTCGTCTATGGCTACACCTTC.

The chain links TRBV4-2 to TRBJ2-7; maybe TRBD1 (5 bases). The CDR3 runs 14 residues. Trimming took off 2 bases at V and 2 bases at J, with 10 bases between the two ends. The germline V gene encodes CDR1 LGHNA and CDR2 YNFKEQ. The chain's CDR3 is CASSQSTATYEQYF. CDR3 DNA: TGTGCCAGCAGCCAATCGACAGCCACCTACGAGCAGTACTTC.

The rearrangement uses TRBV5-1 and TRBJ2-5, with 11 bases that match TRBD2. Looked up from germline, CDR1 is SGHRS and CDR2 is YFSETQ. The V gene end was trimmed by 7 bases and the J gene end by 7 bases; junction bases not matched to a gene: 9. The CDR3 covers 14 residues. The CDR3 nucleotides read TGCGCCAGCTACGGGACTAGCGGTTCAATGACCCAGTACTTC. Translated, it gives CASYGTSGSMTQYF.

The chain couples TRBV27 to TRBJ2-6; the D gene is possibly TRBD2 (5 bases). The CDR3 covers 16 residues. V lost 1 base and J 1 base, leaving 8 bases between the germline ends. From germline, CDR1 is MNHEY and CDR2 SMNVEV (reference sequence). In nucleotides, the CDR3 is TGTGCCAGCAGTTTATTAGGCGGGTCTGGGGCCAACGTCCTGACTTTC. It specifies CASSLLGGSGANVLTF.

About this clone itself: The same CDR3 is also encoded by other DNA sequences in this sample. The V call is TRBV7-9, the J call TRBJ2-1; the D gene is possibly TRBD2 (5 bases). Germline V gene sequence: CDR1 SEHNR, CDR2 FQNEAQ (reference sequence). This CDR3 is 15 amino acids long. Trimming took 3 bases from V and 7 from J, leaving 16 bases between them. As DNA, the CDR3 is TGTGCCAGCAGCTTTCTAGCCGGCGGCAGTAATGAGCAGTTCTTC. Translation: CASSFLAGGSNEQFF.

The chain uses TRBV21-1 and TRBJ1-5; TRBD1 reflects the table's D call only, with no check against the DNA. TRBV21-1 is noted as a pseudogene. The CDR3 sequence is 17 residues long. DNA for the CDR3: TGTGCCAGCAGCAAAATTAATCCGGGACAGGGGATTTTTCCCCAGCATTTT. Its protein is CASSKINPGQGIFPQHF.

The rearrangement uses TRBV6-1 and TRBJ2-1, with D maybe TRBD2 (6 bases). The CDR3 runs to 14 residues. Germline V lookup: CDR1 MNHNS, CDR2 SASEGT. Trimming cost V 2 bases and J 10 bases, with 15 bases left between them. CDR3 sequence: CASSEWSSVEEQFF. The CDR3 DNA follows: TGTGCCAGCAGTGAATGGTCTAGCGTGGAGGAGCAGTTCTTC.

The chain couples TRBV15 to TRBJ2-4; 7 nucleotides align to TRBD1. There are 12 residues in the CDR3. CDR1 LNHNV and CDR2 YYDKDF come from the germline V gene (reference sequence). The V and J ends lost 3 bases and 15 bases, in that order; junction bases with no gene match: 8. CDR3 sequence reads: CATSRPYRDRYF. For the CDR3, the DNA is TGTGCCACCAGCAGGCCTTACCGGGACAGGTACTTC.

The rearrangement joins TRBV7-8 to TRBJ1-1; D ambiguous. The CDR3 covers 13 residues. Trimming took 1 base from V and 8 from J, leaving 11 bases between them. The V gene's germline CDR1 is SGHVS and CDR2 FQNEAQ. This CDR3 is CASSLEWRKEAFF. In nucleotides, the CDR3 is TGTGCCAGCAGCTTAGAGTGGAGGAAGGAAGCTTTCTTT.

The CDR3 here is CASSGGASTQYF. The CDR3 nucleotides are TGTGCCAGCAGTGGGGGCGCCAGTACGCAGTATTTT. The rearrangement links TRBV6-1 to TRBJ2-3, with D perhaps matching TRBD1 (5 bases). There are 12 residues in the CDR3. CDR1 MNHNS and CDR2 SASEGT come from the germline V gene. Trimming removed 4 bases at V and 8 bases at J, with 10 bases between.

The chain recombines TRBV19 with TRBJ1-1; no firm D call. Per the germline V gene, CDR1 is LNHDA and CDR2 is SQIVND (reference sequence). V lost 9 bases to trimming and J lost 8 bases, with 19 bases between them. The CDR3 extends over 13 amino acids. CDR3 coding DNA: TGTGCCAGCAATCCTCCCTCAGGTATAGAAGCTTTCTTT. Translating it yields CASNPPSGIEAFF.

The chain combines TRBV4-2 with TRBJ1-1, with TRBD1 as a possible D gene (5 bases). The CDR3 extends over 15 amino acids. V was cut by 0 bases and J by 0 bases, with 8 bases left in between. Germline V gene data show CDR1 as LGHNA and CDR2 as YNFKEQ. CDR3 nucleotide sequence: TGTGCCAGCAGCCAAGAAGTAGGGGTGAACACTGAAGCTTTCTTT. It translates to CASSQEVGVNTEAFF.

The chain has TRBV9 and TRBJ2-6, with D tentatively TRBD1 (6 bases). The CDR3 runs to 16 residues. Germline V gives CDR1 SGDLS, CDR2 YYNGEE. The V gene lost 2 bases and the J gene lost 2 bases, with 11 bases spanning the gap. The DNA of the CDR3 is TGTGCCAGCAGCGTTTCAGGGGTAGCTGGGGCCAACGTCCTGACTTTC. Its protein is CASSVSGVAGANVLTF.

Only one count was recorded for this clone. The rearrangement uses TRBV6-6 and TRBJ2-7; TRBD1 might be the D (6 bases). Trimming pared 6 bases from V and 2 bases from J, leaving 17 bases between. Germline loops: CDR1 MNHNY, CDR2 SVGAGI (reference sequence). CDR3 length equals 15 residues. CDR3 sequence reads: CASREARGQTYEQYF. CDR3 coding DNA: TGTGCCAGCAGAGAGGCCAGGGGTCAAACCTACGAGCAGTACTTC.

The chain recombines TRBV27 with TRBJ2-7; TRBD1 might be the D (7 bases). The V gene's germline CDR1 is MNHEY and CDR2 SMNVEV (reference sequence). Trimming took 3 bases from V and 1 from J, leaving 13 bases between them. The CDR3 contains 15 residues. This CDR3 is CASSFSTGTSYEQYF. CDR3 in DNA: TGTGCCAGCAGTTTCTCGACAGGGACTTCCTACGAGCAGTACTTC.

The rearrangement joins TRBV6-5 to TRBJ2-2; 11 bases agree with TRBD1. J lost 6 bases, V lost 5 bases, and 5 bases had no gene match. CDR1 and CDR2 (germline): MNHEY, SVGAGI. The CDR3 length is 15 residues. CDR3 sequence: CASSTGQGAAGELFF. The CDR3 DNA reads TGTGCCAGCAGTACTGGACAGGGGGCTGCCGGGGAGCTGTTTTTT.

This sequence joins TRBV4-3 and TRBJ2-7; possibly TRBD1 for D (6 bases). Trimming cost V 1 base and J 2 bases, with 9 bases left between them. Germline V lookup: CDR1 LGHNA, CDR2 YSLEER. The CDR3 covers 14 residues. The CDR3 reads CASSQGTGPYEQYF. The CDR3 nucleotides read TGCGCCAGCAGCCAAGGTACAGGGCCCTACGAGCAGTACTTC.

The rearrangement links TRBV9 to TRBJ1-6, with TRBD1 matching over 8 bases. J was trimmed by 9 bases and V by 0 bases; bases with no gene match: 5. The CDR3 covers 15 residues. Germline V gene sequence: CDR1 SGDLS, CDR2 YYNGEE. The CDR3 sequence: CASSVGGQAGSPLHF. DNA for the CDR3: TGTGCCAGCAGCGTAGGGGGACAGGCGGGTTCACCCCTCCACTTT. Based on the CDR3 plus reference TRBV9 and TRBJ1-6, the full variable domain is DSGVTQTPKHLITATGQRVTLRCSPRSGDLSVYWYQQSLDQGLQFLIQYYNGEERAKGNILERFSAQQFPDLHSELNLSSLELGDSALYFCASSVGGQAGSPLHFGNGTRLTVT.

The chain joins TRBV5-4 to TRBJ1-1; weak D call: TRBD1 (6 bases). There are 14 residues in the CDR3. Trimming pared 5 bases from V and 0 bases from J, leaving 11 bases between. Germline-derived CDR1 and CDR2 are SGHNT and YYREEE (reference sequence). As DNA, the CDR3 is TGTGCCAGCAGGACAACAGGGCTGAACACTGAAGCTTTCTTT. This sequence encodes CASRTTGLNTEAFF.

The chain has TRBV7-2 and TRBJ2-7; weak D call: TRBD1 (7 bases). The CDR3 covers 15 residues. The V and J ends lost 7 bases and 0 bases respectively, with 16 bases between them. Looked up from germline, CDR1 is SGHTA and CDR2 is FQGNSA. The CDR3 coding sequence is TGTGCCAGCAAATTAGGAGGGGGCCCCTCCTACGAGCAGTACTTC. Protein: CASKLGGGPSYEQYF. The full variable domain, rest sourced from reference TRBV7-2 and TRBJ2-7, is GAGVSQSPSNKVTEKGKDVELRCDPISGHTALYWYRQSLGQGLEFLIYFQGNSAPDKSGLPSDRFSAERTGGSVSTLTIQRTQQEDSAVYLCASKLGGGPSYEQYFGPGTRLTVT.

The rearrangement links TRBV4-1 to TRBJ1-6, with D possibly matching TRBD1 (6 bases). This CDR3 has 15 residues. Germline V gene sequence: CDR1 MGHRA, CDR2 YSYEKL. V was trimmed by 3 bases and J by 10 bases, leaving 16 bases between them. The CDR3 loop reads CASSHLRDTMSPLHF. The CDR3 region has the DNA TGCGCCAGCAGCCACCTCCGGGACACTATGTCACCCCTCCACTTT.

The rearrangement uses TRBV6-5 and TRBJ1-3, with TRBD1 as a possible D gene (5 bases). V was shortened by 5 bases and J by 9 bases, with 14 bases between the two germline ends. Looked up from germline, CDR1 is MNHEY and CDR2 is SVGAGI. The CDR3 spans 13 residues. This CDR3 is CASSRDLLGTIYF. The CDR3 region has the DNA TGTGCCAGCAGTCGGGACTTGTTGGGCACCATATATTTT.

This chain uses TRBV5-5 with TRBJ1-1; 9 nucleotides line up with TRBD1. CDR1 SGHKS and CDR2 YYEKEE come from the germline V gene (reference sequence). The CDR3 extends over 14 amino acids. J gave up 7 bases and V 0 bases, and 4 bases lay outside the gene matches. DNA of the CDR3: TGTGCCAGCAGCTTGGTCACAGGGGGCTTTGAAGCTTTCTTT. Its protein product is CASSLVTGGFEAFF.

The rearrangement links TRBV5-6 to TRBJ1-6; TRBD1 might be the D (6 bases). The CDR3 totals 15 residues. The germline V gene encodes CDR1 SGHDT and CDR2 YYEEEE. Trimming cost V 4 bases and J 6 bases, with 14 bases left between them. The CDR3 DNA follows: TGTGCCAGCAGCGGGGGGGCAACCTTTAATTCACCCCTCCACTTT. This gives the protein CASSGGATFNSPLHF.

This clone has just a few counts. This chain joins TRBV4-2 and TRBJ2-7, with 9 bases fitting TRBD2. This CDR3 is 15 amino acids long. V was clipped by 2 bases and J by 0 bases; unmatched bases: 2. Germline V CDR1 and CDR2: LGHNA, YNFKEQ. CDR3 nucleotides: TGTGCCAGCAGCCAACCTAGCGGGGACTCCTACGAGCAGTACTTC. Amino acid sequence: CASSQPSGDSYEQYF.

The V and J genes are TRBV5-1 and TRBJ1-5, with D tentatively TRBD1 (6 bases). The germline gives CDR1 SGHRS, CDR2 YFSETQ. The length of the CDR3 is 15 residues. V was pared by 2 bases and J by 4 bases, with 13 bases between. The chain's CDR3 is CASSFTGSVNQPQHF. CDR3 DNA sequence: TGCGCCAGCAGCTTTACAGGGTCGGTGAATCAGCCCCAGCATTTT. The full variable domain, its missing parts supplied by reference TRBV5-1 and TRBJ1-5, is KAGVTQTPRYLIKTRGQQVTLSCSPISGHRSVSWYQQTPGQGLQFLFEYFSETQRNKGNFPGRFSGRQFSNSRSEMNVSTLELGDSALYLCASSFTGSVNQPQHFGDGTRLSIL.

The chain combines TRBV7-2 with TRBJ2-3; D may be TRBD2 (5 bases). V lost 1 base, J lost 6 bases, and 20 bases lay in between. Germline V lookup: CDR1 SGHTA, CDR2 FQGNSA. The CDR3 sequence is 17 residues long. CDR3 amino acids: CASSLVSGGLHGDTQYF. The CDR3 DNA reads TGTGCCAGCAGCTTAGTTTCTGGAGGCCTCCACGGGGATACGCAGTATTTT.